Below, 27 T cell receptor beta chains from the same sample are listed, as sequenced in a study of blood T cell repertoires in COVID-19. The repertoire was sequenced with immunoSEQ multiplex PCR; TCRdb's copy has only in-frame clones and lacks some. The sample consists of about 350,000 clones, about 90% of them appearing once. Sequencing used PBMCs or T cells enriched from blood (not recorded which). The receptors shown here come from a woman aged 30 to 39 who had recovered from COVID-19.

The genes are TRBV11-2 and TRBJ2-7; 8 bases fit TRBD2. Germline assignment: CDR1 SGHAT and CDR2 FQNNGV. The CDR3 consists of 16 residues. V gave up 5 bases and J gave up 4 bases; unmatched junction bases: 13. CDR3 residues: CASSPRRGGAVYEQYF. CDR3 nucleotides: TGTGCCAGCAGCCCTCGACGGGGGGGCGCGGTATACGAGCAGTACTTC.

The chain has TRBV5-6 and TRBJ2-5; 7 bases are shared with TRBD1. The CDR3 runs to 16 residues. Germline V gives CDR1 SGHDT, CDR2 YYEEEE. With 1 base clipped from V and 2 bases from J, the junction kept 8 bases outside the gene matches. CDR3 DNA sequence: TGTGCCAGCAGCTTGCTGCCGACAGGGTCGCAAGAGACCCAGTACTTC. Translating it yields CASSLLPTGSQETQYF. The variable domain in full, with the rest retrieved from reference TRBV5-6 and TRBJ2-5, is DAGVTQSPTHLIKTRGQQVTLRCSPKSGHDTVSWYQQALGQGPQFIFQYYEEEERQRGNFPDRFSGHQFPNYSSELNVNALLLGDSALYLCASSLLPTGSQETQYFGPGTRLLVL.

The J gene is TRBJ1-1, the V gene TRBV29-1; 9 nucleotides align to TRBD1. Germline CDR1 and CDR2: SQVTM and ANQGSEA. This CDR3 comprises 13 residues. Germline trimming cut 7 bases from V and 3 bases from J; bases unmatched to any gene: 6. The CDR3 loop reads CSGYRGQDTEAFF. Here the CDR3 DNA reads TGCAGCGGGTACAGGGGGCAGGACACTGAAGCTTTCTTT.

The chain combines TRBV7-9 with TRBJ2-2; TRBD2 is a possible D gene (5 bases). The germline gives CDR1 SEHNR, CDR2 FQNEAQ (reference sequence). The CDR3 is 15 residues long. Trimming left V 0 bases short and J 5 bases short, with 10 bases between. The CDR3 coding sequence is TGTGCCAGCAGCTTAGCGGCCGGGGTGACCGGGGAGCTGTTTTTT. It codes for CASSLAAGVTGELFF.

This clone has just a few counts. CDR3 DNA: TGCGCCAGCAGATTCGGACAGGGGGCTAACTACGAGCAGTACTTC. Encoded protein: CASRFGQGANYEQYF. The chain is built from TRBV5-1 and TRBJ2-7, with TRBD1 matching 11 bases. Germline loops: CDR1 SGHRS, CDR2 YFSETQ. The CDR3 loop spans 15 amino acids. V dropped 5 bases and J dropped 3; count of bases not matched to a gene: 7.

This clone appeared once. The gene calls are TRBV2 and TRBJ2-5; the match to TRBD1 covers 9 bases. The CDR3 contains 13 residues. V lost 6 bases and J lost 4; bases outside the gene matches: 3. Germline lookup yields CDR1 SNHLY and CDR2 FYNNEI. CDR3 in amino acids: CASRQGAGETQYF. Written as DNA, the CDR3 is TGTGCCAGCAGACAGGGGGCGGGAGAGACCCAGTACTTC.

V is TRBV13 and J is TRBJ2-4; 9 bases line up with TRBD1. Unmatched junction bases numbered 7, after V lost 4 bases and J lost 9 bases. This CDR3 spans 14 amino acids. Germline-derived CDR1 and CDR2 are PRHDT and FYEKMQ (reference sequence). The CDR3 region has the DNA TGTGCCAGCAGCTCCTGGGGACAGGGTCCCATTCAGTACTTC. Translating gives CASSSWGQGPIQYF.

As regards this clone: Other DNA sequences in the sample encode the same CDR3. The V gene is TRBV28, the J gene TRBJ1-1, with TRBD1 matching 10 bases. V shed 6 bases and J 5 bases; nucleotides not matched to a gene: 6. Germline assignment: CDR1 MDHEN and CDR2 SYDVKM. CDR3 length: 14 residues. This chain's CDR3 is CASRRQGAGTEAFF. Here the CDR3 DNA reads TGTGCCAGCAGACGACAGGGGGCTGGTACTGAAGCTTTCTTT.

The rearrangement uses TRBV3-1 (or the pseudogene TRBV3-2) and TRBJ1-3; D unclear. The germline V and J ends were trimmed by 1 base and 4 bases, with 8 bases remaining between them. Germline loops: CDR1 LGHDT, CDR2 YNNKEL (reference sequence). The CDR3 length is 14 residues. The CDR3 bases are TGTGCCAGCAGCCAAGGCAACAAAGGAAACACCATATATTTT. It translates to CASSQGNKGNTIYF.

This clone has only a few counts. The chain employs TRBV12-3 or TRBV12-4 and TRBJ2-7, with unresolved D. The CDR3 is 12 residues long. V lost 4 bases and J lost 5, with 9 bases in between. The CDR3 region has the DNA TGTGCCAGCAGTTACGCGGCAAACGAGCAGTACTTC. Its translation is CASSYAANEQYF.

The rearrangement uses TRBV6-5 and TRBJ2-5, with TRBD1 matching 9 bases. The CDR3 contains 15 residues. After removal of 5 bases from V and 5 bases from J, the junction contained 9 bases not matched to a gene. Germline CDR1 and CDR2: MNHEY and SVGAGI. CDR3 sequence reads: CASSRTGALMETQYF. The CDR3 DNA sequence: TGTGCCAGCAGTAGGACAGGGGCGCTGATGGAGACCCAGTACTTC.

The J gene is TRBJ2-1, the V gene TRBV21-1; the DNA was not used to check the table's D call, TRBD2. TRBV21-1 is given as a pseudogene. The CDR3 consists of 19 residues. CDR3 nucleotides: TGTGCCAGCAGCAAAGCGCTTTCTCGTGTCGGGGGATTCTACAATGAGCAGTTCTTC. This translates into CASSKALSRVGGFYNEQFF.

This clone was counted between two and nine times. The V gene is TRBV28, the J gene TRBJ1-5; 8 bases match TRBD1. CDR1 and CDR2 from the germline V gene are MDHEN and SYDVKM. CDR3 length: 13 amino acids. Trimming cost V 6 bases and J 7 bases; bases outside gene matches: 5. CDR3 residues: CASSDRGWQPQHF. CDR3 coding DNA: TGTGCCAGCAGCGACAGGGGTTGGCAGCCCCAGCATTTT.

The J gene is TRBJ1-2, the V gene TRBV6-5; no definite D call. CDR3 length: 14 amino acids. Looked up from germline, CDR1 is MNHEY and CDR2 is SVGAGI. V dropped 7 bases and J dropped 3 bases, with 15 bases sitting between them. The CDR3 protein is CASTSGQVDYGYTF. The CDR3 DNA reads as TGTGCCAGCACCAGCGGGCAAGTCGACTATGGCTACACCTTC.

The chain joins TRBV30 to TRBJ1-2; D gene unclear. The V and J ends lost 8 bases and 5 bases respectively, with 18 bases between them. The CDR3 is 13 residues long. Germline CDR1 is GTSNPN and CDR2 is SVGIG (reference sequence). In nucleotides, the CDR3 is TGTGCCCTCACTATGGCCAACCAGTATGGCTACACCTTC. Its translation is CALTMANQYGYTF.

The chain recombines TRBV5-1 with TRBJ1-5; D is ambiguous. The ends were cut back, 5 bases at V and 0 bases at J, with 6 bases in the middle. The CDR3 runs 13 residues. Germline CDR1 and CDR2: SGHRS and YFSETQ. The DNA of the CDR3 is TGCGCCAGCAGGGCCACTAGCAATCAGCCCCAGCATTTT. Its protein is CASRATSNQPQHF.

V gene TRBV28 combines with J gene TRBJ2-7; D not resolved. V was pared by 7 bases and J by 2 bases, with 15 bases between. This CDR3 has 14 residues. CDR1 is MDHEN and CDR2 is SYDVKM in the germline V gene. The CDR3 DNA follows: TGTGCCAGCACCCCCGGCGGAAGGACCTACGAGCAGTACTTC. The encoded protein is CASTPGGRTYEQYF.

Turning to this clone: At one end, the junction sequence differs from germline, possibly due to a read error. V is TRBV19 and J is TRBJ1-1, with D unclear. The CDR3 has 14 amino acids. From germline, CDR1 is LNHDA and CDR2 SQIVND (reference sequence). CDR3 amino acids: CVSSQTGGNTEAFF. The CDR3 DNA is TGTGTCAGTAGCCAAACCGGAGGGAACACTGAAGCTTTCTTT.

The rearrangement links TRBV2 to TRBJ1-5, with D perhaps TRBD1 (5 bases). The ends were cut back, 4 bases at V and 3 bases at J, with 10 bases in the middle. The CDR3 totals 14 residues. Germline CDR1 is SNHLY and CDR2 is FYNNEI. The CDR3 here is CASSVGVNNQPQHF. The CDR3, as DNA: TGTGCCAGCAGTGTAGGGGTGAACAATCAGCCCCAGCATTTT.

CDR3 loop: CASGLGTGELFF. The CDR3 region has the DNA TGTGCCAGCGGTCTAGGAACCGGGGAGCTGTTTTTT. This chain connects TRBV13 to TRBJ2-2, with D uncertain. The CDR3 extends over 12 amino acids. Looked up from germline, CDR1 is PRHDT and CDR2 is FYEKMQ (reference sequence). Deletions cut 8 bases from V and 5 bases from J, with 9 bases between.

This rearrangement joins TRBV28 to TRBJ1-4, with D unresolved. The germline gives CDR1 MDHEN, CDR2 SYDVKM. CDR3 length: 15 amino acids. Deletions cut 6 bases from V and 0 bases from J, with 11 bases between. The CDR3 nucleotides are TGTGCCAGCAGCCTGGGAGGGACAACTAATGAAAAACTGTTTTTT. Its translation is CASSLGGTTNEKLFF.

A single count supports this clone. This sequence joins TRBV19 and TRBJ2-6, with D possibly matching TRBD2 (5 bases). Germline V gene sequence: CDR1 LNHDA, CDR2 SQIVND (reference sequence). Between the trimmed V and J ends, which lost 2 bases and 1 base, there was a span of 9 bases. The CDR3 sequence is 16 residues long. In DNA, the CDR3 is TGTGCCAGTAGTATACGAGGGATTTCTGGGGCCAACGTCCTGACTTTC. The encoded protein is CASSIRGISGANVLTF.

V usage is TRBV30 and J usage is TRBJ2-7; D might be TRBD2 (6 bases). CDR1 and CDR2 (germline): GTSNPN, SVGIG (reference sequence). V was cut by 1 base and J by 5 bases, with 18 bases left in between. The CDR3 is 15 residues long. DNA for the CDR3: TGTGCCTGGAGTGCCCCCGGCCTCAGGAGGGACGAGCAGTACTTC. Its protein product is CAWSAPGLRRDEQYF.

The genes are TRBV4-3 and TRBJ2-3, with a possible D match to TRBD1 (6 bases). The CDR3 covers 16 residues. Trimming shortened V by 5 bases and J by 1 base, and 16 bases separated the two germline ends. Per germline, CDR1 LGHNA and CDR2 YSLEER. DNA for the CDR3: TGCGCCAGCAGCAAAAGGACCAGGGGTGGCACAGATACGCAGTATTTT. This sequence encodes CASSKRTRGGTDTQYF.

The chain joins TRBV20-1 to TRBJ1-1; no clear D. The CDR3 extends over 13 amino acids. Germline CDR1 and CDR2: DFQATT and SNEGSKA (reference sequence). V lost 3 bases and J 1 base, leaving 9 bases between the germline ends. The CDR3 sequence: CSASQVRNTEAFF. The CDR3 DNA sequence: TGCAGTGCTAGTCAGGTCCGGAACACTGAAGCTTTCTTT.

The CDR3 loop is CASSAPPGQGQETQYF. CDR3 nucleotides: TGTGCCAGCAGCGCCCCCCCAGGGCAGGGGCAAGAGACCCAGTACTTC. The V gene is TRBV9, the J gene TRBJ2-5; possible D gene TRBD1, 6 bases. Deletions cut 3 bases from V and 2 bases from J, with 17 bases between. The CDR3 contains 16 residues. Germline V gives CDR1 SGDLS, CDR2 YYNGEE.

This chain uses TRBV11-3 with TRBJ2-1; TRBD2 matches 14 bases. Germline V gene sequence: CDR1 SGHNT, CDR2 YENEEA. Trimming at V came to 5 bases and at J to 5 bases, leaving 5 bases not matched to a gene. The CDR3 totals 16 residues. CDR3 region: CASSPGLAGANNEQFF. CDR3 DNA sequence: TGTGCCAGCAGCCCGGGACTAGCGGGGGCCAACAATGAGCAGTTCTTC.